The 26 T cell receptor beta chains listed next were all sequenced from one sample in a study of blood T cell repertoires in COVID-19. Produced via immunoSEQ multiplex PCR; TCRdb's table is partial and in-frame only. The sample carries 450,000 to 500,000 clones, less than 90% recorded once. The sequenced material came from PBMCs or T cells enriched from blood (not recorded which). These receptors originate from a woman between 55 and 75 years old who had recovered from COVID-19.

The J gene is TRBJ2-3, the V gene TRBV5-1, with 9 bases aligning to TRBD1. The CDR3 contains 16 residues. With 0 bases clipped from V and 5 bases from J, the junction kept 7 bases outside the gene matches. Germline-derived CDR1 and CDR2 are SGHRS and YFSETQ. The CDR3 protein is CASSLEQGARIDTQYF. The CDR3 DNA reads TGCGCCAGCAGCTTGGAACAGGGGGCGCGGATAGATACGCAGTATTTT.

The CDR3 loop reads CASSFLDRSNTEAFF. DNA of the CDR3: TGTGCCAGCAGCTTCTTGGACAGGTCGAACACTGAAGCTTTCTTT. The chain combines TRBV5-6 with TRBJ1-1, with 7 bases identical to TRBD1. The CDR3 consists of 15 residues. The germline V gene has CDR1 SGHDT and CDR2 YYEEEE. J was trimmed by 1 base and V by 2 bases; bases with no gene match: 5.

The chain is built from TRBV7-9 and TRBJ2-7; 9 bases agree with TRBD1. The length of the CDR3 is 15 residues. Germline assignment: CDR1 SEHNR and CDR2 FQNEAQ (reference sequence). V trimming: 4 bases; J trimming: 0 bases; junction bases outside the gene matches: 4. CDR3 residues: CASSSTGGSSYEQYF. The DNA of the CDR3 is TGTGCCAGCAGCTCGACAGGGGGAAGCTCCTACGAGCAGTACTTC.

This sequence joins TRBV5-1 and TRBJ2-1; 11 nucleotides line up with TRBD1. After removal of 5 bases from V and 7 bases from J, the junction contained 5 bases not matched to a gene. The CDR3 is 14 amino acids. Germline-derived CDR1 and CDR2 are SGHRS and YFSETQ. This CDR3 reads CASRQGTGGNEQFF. CDR3 DNA: TGCGCCAGCAGACAGGGGACAGGGGGGAATGAGCAGTTCTTC.

A word on this clone: The sample carries other DNA sequences with the same CDR3. V and J are TRBV5-1 and TRBJ2-1; D gene ambiguous. The CDR3 consists of 13 residues. Germline V CDR1 and CDR2: SGHRS, YFSETQ. V was cut by 0 bases and J by 4 bases, with 5 bases left in between. The CDR3 loop reads CASSLATYNEQFF. The CDR3 bases are TGCGCCAGCAGCTTGGCTACTTACAATGAGCAGTTCTTC.

Here the CDR3 DNA reads TGTGCCAGCAGGACGGGACAGGGTAACGGCTACACCTTC. Its translation is CASRTGQGNGYTF. The rearrangement joins TRBV6-6 to TRBJ1-2, with TRBD1 identical over 9 bases. The length of the CDR3 is 13 residues. CDR1 and CDR2 from the germline V gene are MNHNY and SVGAGI (reference sequence). V was pared by 6 bases and J by 8 bases, with 7 bases of the junction left unmatched.

The chain uses TRBV5-1 and TRBJ2-2; 8 bases agree with TRBD2. This CDR3 has 16 amino acids. J lost 0 bases, V lost 4 bases, and 5 bases had no gene match. Germline loops: CDR1 SGHRS, CDR2 YFSETQ. Here the CDR3 DNA reads TGCGCCAGCAGCAAAGCGGGGGCTACGAACACCGGGGAGCTGTTTTTT. Translated, it gives CASSKAGATNTGELFF.

V is TRBV11-2 and J is TRBJ1-2; 7 positions match TRBD1. Per germline, CDR1 SGHAT and CDR2 FQNNGV. The CDR3 loop spans 14 amino acids. Germline trimming cut 3 bases from V and 4 bases from J; bases unmatched to any gene: 5. This CDR3 reads CASSFAGQAYGYTF. DNA for the CDR3: TGTGCCAGCAGCTTTGCCGGACAGGCCTATGGCTACACCTTC.

The rearrangement links TRBV5-1 to TRBJ1-4, with D possibly TRBD1 on 6 matching bases. V lost 3 bases, J lost 4 bases, and 13 bases lay in between. Germline-derived CDR1 and CDR2 are SGHRS and YFSETQ. The CDR3 spans 15 residues. The CDR3 sequence is CASSSQTGINEKLFF. The CDR3 DNA is TGCGCCAGCAGCTCCCAAACAGGGATTAATGAAAAACTGTTTTTT.

The V and J genes are TRBV29-1 and TRBJ2-1; perhaps TRBD2 as D (6 bases). Germline CDR1 SQVTM, CDR2 ANQGSEA. CDR3 length: 13 residues. The V gene lost 4 bases and the J gene lost 4 bases, with 11 bases spanning the gap. CDR3 sequence (DNA): TGCAGCGTTGGGACTACCCCATACAATGAGCAGTTCTTC. Its translation: CSVGTTPYNEQFF.

This chain's CDR3 is CASSQGQGGQPQHF. CDR3 DNA sequence: TGTGCCAGCAGTCAGGGACAGGGAGGTCAGCCCCAGCATTTT. The V gene is TRBV6-2 or TRBV6-3, the J gene TRBJ1-5, with 9 nucleotides matching TRBD1. Germline assignment: CDR1 MNHEY and CDR2 SVGEGT. This CDR3 has 14 residues. The ends lost 5 bases at V and 6 bases at J; junction bases unmatched: 5.

The chain links TRBV3-1 (or the pseudogene TRBV3-2) to TRBJ2-7; D uncertain. There are 16 residues in the CDR3. Germline assignment: CDR1 LGHDT and CDR2 YNNKEL (reference sequence). V shed 0 bases and J shed 3 bases, with 15 bases lying between them. The CDR3 coding sequence is TGTGCCAGCAGCCAAGACTTCGCTCGAGGCTTCTACGAGCAGTACGTC. Encoded protein: CASSQDFARGFYEQYV.

The genes are TRBV2 and TRBJ2-5; tentatively, D is TRBD1 (5 bases). This CDR3 contains 14 residues. V lost 4 bases and J lost 4, with 13 bases in between. Germline lookup yields CDR1 SNHLY and CDR2 FYNNEI. Here the CDR3 reads CASSGQGVGETQYF. CDR3 DNA sequence: TGTGCCAGCAGTGGGCAAGGGGTAGGAGAGACCCAGTACTTC. Full variable domain (missing parts from reference TRBV2 and TRBJ2-5): EPEVTQTPSHQVTQMGQEVILRCVPISNHLYFYWYRQILGQKVEFLVSFYNNEISEKSEIFDDQFSVERPDGSNFTLKIRSTKLEDSAMYFCASSGQGVGETQYFGPGTRLLVL.

The V and J genes are TRBV5-1 and TRBJ1-1; D ambiguous. There are 14 residues in the CDR3. Trimming stripped 3 bases from V and 1 base from J, with 10 bases between. The germline gives CDR1 SGHRS, CDR2 YFSETQ. The CDR3 sequence: CASSSTPGNTEAFF. The CDR3 nucleotides are TGCGCCAGCAGCTCCACGCCGGGGAACACTGAAGCTTTCTTT.

This chain links TRBV7-2 with TRBJ2-1; TRBD2 matches 11 bases. Germline CDR1 and CDR2: SGHTA and FQGNSA. V was pared by 3 bases and J by 9 bases, with 4 bases of the junction left unmatched. This CDR3 spans 14 amino acids. In DNA, the CDR3 is TGTGCCAGCAGCTTTAGCGGGGGGGCCGTTGAGCAGTTCTTC. Its protein product is CASSFSGGAVEQFF.

The V gene is TRBV7-9, the J gene TRBJ2-3; D ambiguous. Germline V CDR1 and CDR2: SEHNR, FQNEAQ (reference sequence). Trimming took 7 bases from V and 0 from J, leaving 8 bases between them. The CDR3 covers 13 residues. Here the CDR3 DNA reads TGTGCCAGCACCTGGGCGAGCACAGATACGCAGTATTTT. Translating it yields CASTWASTDTQYF. The full variable domain, in which reference TRBV7-9 and TRBJ2-3 provide the parts outside the CDR3, is DTGVSQNPRHKITKRGQNVTFRCDPISEHNRLYWYRQTLGQGPEFLTYFQNEAQLEKSRLLSDRFSAERPKGSFSTLEIQRTEQGDSAMYLCASTWASTDTQYFGPGTRLTVL.

There are a few counts of this clone. Here the CDR3 reads CASSPGQGIKPQHF. The CDR3 coding sequence is TGTGCCAGCAGCCCAGGACAGGGCATCAAGCCCCAGCATTTT. J is TRBJ1-5 and V is TRBV7-9, with 8 bases matching TRBD1. J lost 8 bases, V lost 5 bases, and 8 bases had no gene match. The length of the CDR3 is 14 residues. Germline CDR1 and CDR2: SEHNR and FQNEAQ (reference sequence).

The genes are TRBV4-1 and TRBJ1-5, with 8 bases identical to TRBD1. Germline V lookup: CDR1 MGHRA, CDR2 YSYEKL. The CDR3 extends over 17 amino acids. V lost 4 bases to trimming and J lost 2 bases; unmatched junction nucleotides: 10. CDR3 in amino acids: CASSRYLQDRGNQPQHF. As DNA, the CDR3 is TGCGCCAGCAGCCGCTACCTACAGGACAGGGGCAATCAGCCCCAGCATTTT.

The chain combines TRBV5-1 with TRBJ1-4; possibly TRBD1 for D (6 bases). CDR1 and CDR2 from the germline V gene are SGHRS and YFSETQ. The CDR3 runs 17 residues. Trimming pared 4 bases from V and 5 bases from J, leaving 21 bases between. The DNA of the CDR3 is TGCGCCAGCAGCCCGGAGACAGGAAAGCAAGTCAATGAAAAACTGTTTTTT. Translating gives CASSPETGKQVNEKLFF.

The genes are TRBV10-2 and TRBJ2-5, with 7 bases lining up with TRBD1. Germline loops: CDR1 WSHSY, CDR2 SAAADI. CDR3 length: 13 amino acids. V was clipped by 6 bases and J by 5 bases; unmatched bases: 6. CDR3 protein: CASRTTGMETQYF. The CDR3 coding sequence is TGCGCCAGCAGAACGACAGGGATGGAGACCCAGTACTTC.

The CDR3 nucleotides read TGTGCCAGCAGTTCGGACACCCTCTACGAGCAGTACTTC. This translates into CASSSDTLYEQYF. The rearrangement links TRBV2 to TRBJ2-7; a weak D match, TRBD1 (5 bases). This CDR3 has 13 residues. Germline loops: CDR1 SNHLY, CDR2 FYNNEI. Trimming removed 5 bases at V and 3 bases at J, with 11 bases between.

Concerning this clone itself: Other DNA sequences within the sample encode an identical CDR3. The chain recombines TRBV12-3 or TRBV12-4 with TRBJ1-2; D ambiguous. The CDR3 runs 11 residues. Between the trimmed V and J ends, which lost 2 bases and 5 bases, there was a span of 3 bases. The CDR3 sequence is CASSLLYGYTF. CDR3 nucleotide sequence: TGTGCCAGCAGTTTACTATATGGCTACACCTTC.

V usage is TRBV5-1 and J usage is TRBJ1-5; TRBD1 matches 9 bases. With 0 bases clipped from V and 6 bases from J, the junction kept 4 bases outside the gene matches. Germline-derived CDR1 and CDR2 are SGHRS and YFSETQ. This CDR3 has 15 amino acids. CDR3 loop: CASSLEGQGIQPQHF. CDR3 DNA sequence: TGCGCCAGCAGCTTGGAGGGACAGGGAATTCAGCCCCAGCATTTT.

This clone showed up just a few times. Other nucleotide sequences in the sample specify the same CDR3. The chain uses TRBV19 and TRBJ2-2; TRBD1 aligns across 8 bases. Germline V lookup: CDR1 LNHDA, CDR2 SQIVND (reference sequence). V trimming: 6 bases; J trimming: 1 base; junction bases outside the gene matches: 4. CDR3 length: 15 residues. The CDR3 is CASSPTGGNTGELFF. In nucleotides, the CDR3 is TGTGCCAGTAGCCCTACAGGGGGGAACACCGGGGAGCTGTTTTTT.

The chain links TRBV2 to TRBJ2-3; 9 bases are shared with TRBD2. The CDR3 has 16 amino acids. Germline loops: CDR1 SNHLY, CDR2 FYNNEI. After removal of 5 bases from V and 2 bases from J, the junction contained 8 bases not matched to a gene. DNA of the CDR3: TGTGCCAGCAGTCTTTTAGCGGGGGCCACCACAGATACGCAGTATTTT. Protein: CASSLLAGATTDTQYF.

In nucleotides, the CDR3 is TGCGCCAGCAGCCCAATGCAAGGACAGGGAAGCTCCTACGAGCAGTACTTC. Translated: CASSPMQGQGSSYEQYF. This chain uses TRBV4-1 with TRBJ2-7; 8 nucleotides line up with TRBD1. The CDR3 extends over 17 amino acids. The germline V gene encodes CDR1 MGHRA and CDR2 YSYEKL. Trimming cost V 4 bases and J 0 bases; bases outside gene matches: 11.